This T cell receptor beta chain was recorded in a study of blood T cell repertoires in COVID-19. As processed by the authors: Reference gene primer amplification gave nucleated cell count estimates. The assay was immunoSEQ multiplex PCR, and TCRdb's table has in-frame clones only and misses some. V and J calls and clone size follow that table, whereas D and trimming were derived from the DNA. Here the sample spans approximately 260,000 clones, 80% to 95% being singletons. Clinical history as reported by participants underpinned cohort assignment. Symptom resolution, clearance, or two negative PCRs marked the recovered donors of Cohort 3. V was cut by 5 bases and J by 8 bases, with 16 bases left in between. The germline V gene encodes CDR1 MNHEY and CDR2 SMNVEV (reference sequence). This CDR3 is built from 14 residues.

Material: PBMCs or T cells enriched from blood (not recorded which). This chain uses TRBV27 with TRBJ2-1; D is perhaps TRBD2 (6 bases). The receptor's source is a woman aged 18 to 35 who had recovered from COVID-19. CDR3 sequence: CASSLTWDSDEQFF. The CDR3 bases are TGTGCCAGCAGTCTAACCTGGGACTCTGATGAGCAGTTCTTC.